A selection of T cell receptor beta chains follows, all from one sample in a study of blood T cell repertoires in COVID-19. Assay used: immunoSEQ multiplex PCR; TCRdb lists only in-frame clones, some missing. This sample has a few hundred thousand clones, with approximately 86% found just once. Sample: peripheral blood. These receptors all come from a man between 60 and 75 years old with acute or convalescent COVID-19. Both conserved end residues are part of each CDR3. Each record gives: clone size, V gene, D gene, J gene, CDR3 DNA, CDR3 protein. D genes are given only for firm matches. Not all rows give a size; the values are once, few, many and, for expanded clones, a class.

NA,TRBV7-8,NA,TRBJ2-7,TGTGCCAGCAGCTCTTCGTATTACGAGCAGTACTTC,CASSSSYYEQYF
once,TRBV5-4,TRBD1,TRBJ2-1,TGTGCCAGCAGCCCGAAGGACAGGGGATCGAATAGTGAGCAGTTCTTC,CASSPKDRGSNSEQFF
NA,TRBV5-1,TRBD1,TRBJ2-3,TGCGCCAGCAGCTTGGAAGGCAGGGGGTTCACAGATACGCAGTATTTT,CASSLEGRGFTDTQYF
once,TRBV19,NA,TRBJ1-2,TGTGCCAGTAGAATCCCGGCAGGGGGCTACACCTTC,CASRIPAGGYTF
NA,TRBV5-1,NA,TRBJ1-2,TGCGCCAGCAGCCCAGCGACAGATCTTTTCGGCTACACCTTC,CASSPATDLFGYTF
NA,TRBV7-2,TRBD2,TRBJ2-7,TGTGCCAGCAGCCCCCCGGGACTAGCGGGGGTACCCTACGAGCAGTACTTC,CASSPPGLAGVPYEQYF
NA,TRBV3-1/TRBV3-2,TRBD1,TRBJ1-1,TGTGCCAGCAGCCGCCGGGGACAGGGTTTCACTGAAGCTTTCTTT,CASSRRGQGFTEAFF
NA,TRBV6-1,TRBD1,TRBJ2-6,TGTGCCAGCAGTGACCCCCCCGGACAGGGATACTCTGGGGCCAACGTCCTGACTTTC,CASSDPPGQGYSGANVLTF
NA,TRBV28,TRBD2,TRBJ2-6,TGTGCCAGCAGTTTATTGGGCAGGGAGGGGTCTGGGGCCAACGTCCTGACTTTC,CASSLLGREGSGANVLTF
NA,TRBV5-6,TRBD1,TRBJ1-2,TGTGCCAGCAGCCCTACGCCGGGACAGCGCGGTGGCTACACCTTC,CASSPTPGQRGGYTF
NA,TRBV9,NA,TRBJ2-3,TGTGCCAGCAGCCCAGGGACAGATACGCAGTATTTT,CASSPGTDTQYF
NA,TRBV3-1/TRBV3-2,TRBD2,TRBJ2-2,TGTGCCAGCAGCCAACCGGGACTAGCGGGGGGGCAAGGAACCGGGGAGCTGTTTTTT,CASSQPGLAGGQGTGELFF
NA,TRBV6-2/TRBV6-3,NA,TRBJ1-1,TGTGCCAGCAGTTACGCGTCAGGGAAATTGATGGCTGAAGCTTTCTTT,CASSYASGKLMAEAFF
NA,TRBV27,TRBD2,TRBJ2-3,TGTGCCAGCAGTTTACTAGCGGGGGGGCTCTCAGATACGCAGTATTTT,CASSLLAGGLSDTQYF
NA,TRBV4-2,NA,TRBJ2-5,TGTGCCAGCAGCCAAGATTTTAGCCTGGGCCAAGAGACCCAGTACTTC,CASSQDFSLGQETQYF
NA,TRBV2,NA,TRBJ2-1,TGTGCCAGCCTCGGGCGGGGGCCGACCGCGTACAATGAGCAGTTCTTC,CASLGRGPTAYNEQFF
NA,TRBV6-1,NA,TRBJ1-1,TGTGCCAGCAGTGAGGGGACTTACACTGAAGCTTTCTTT,CASSEGTYTEAFF
NA,TRBV12-5,NA,TRBJ1-1,TGTGCTCAGCGGCGCCCGAACACTGAAGCTTTCTTT,CAQRRPNTEAFF
NA,TRBV18,TRBD1,TRBJ1-3,TGTGCCAGCTCACTGACCGGGACAGGCGTCTCTGGAAACACCATATATTTT,CASSLTGTGVSGNTIYF
NA,TRBV9,TRBD1,TRBJ2-7,TGTGCCAGCAGCGCAAAGGAGCCTGGGACAGGTCATACCTACGAGCAGTACTTC,CASSAKEPGTGHTYEQYF
NA,TRBV6-5,TRBD2,TRBJ2-1,TGTGCCAGCAGTCGCCCGGGACTAGCGGACAATGAGCAGTTCTTC,CASSRPGLADNEQFF